This TCR beta chain came from a study of T-cell reconstitution after alpha-beta-depleted transplantation in children. A library of TCRbeta sequences, prepared with unique molecular identifiers, was generated. MiXCR was run by TCRdb on the PCR reads, yielding one entry per CDR3 protein. The table has hundreds of thousands of distinct CDR3 sequences, 15% to 20% seen once. This clonotype was found a few times. The germline V and J ends were trimmed by 6 bases and 4 bases, with 14 bases remaining between them. The CDR3 runs 14 residues. The clonotype originates from a human donor who donated a stem cell graft to a child with acute lymphoblastic leukemia. Sequencing was performed on PBMCs from the stem cell graft donor, taken from the stem cell graft. The chain couples TRBV12-3 or TRBV12-4 to TRBJ2-3; D unresolved. The chain's CDR3 is CASRASVPPDTQYF. CDR3 sequence (DNA): TGTGCCAGCAGGGCATCCGTTCCCCCAGATACGCAGTATTTT.